This TCR beta chain was captured by sequencing in a study of T cell responses to AZD1222 COVID-19 vaccine. About the research overall: The analysis combined second doses at about 4 or about 12 weeks.

Comments on this clone: Its antigen is still unknown.

The repertoire was sequenced with immunoSEQ multiplex PCR; TCRdb's copy has only in-frame clones and lacks some. The repertoire holds 75,000 to 100,000 clones, 89% seen once, with roughly 1.7% in the top ten. Findings and caveats of the study: Clonal diversity was possibly underestimated; the donors were predominantly white British and more often female.

Germline V gene data show CDR1 as MGHRA and CDR2 as YSYEKL. The CDR3 spans 15 residues. Germline trimming cut 1 base from V and 1 base from J; bases unmatched to any gene: 3. The chain combines TRBV4-1 with TRBJ1-2; TRBD1 matches 7 bases. The clonotype comes from an adult in good health. Sequencing was performed on peripheral blood, taken on day 0 of AZD1222 vaccination. For the CDR3, the DNA is TGCGCCAGCAGCCAAGGGGACAGTTTTAACTATGGCTACACCTTC. This gives the protein CASSQGDSFNYGYTF.